A single sample gave rise to the 11 T cell receptor beta chains below, sequenced in a study of beta chain features in type 1 diabetes. The study reverse transcribed the entire isolated RNA, so it sequenced expressed TCRB transcripts. Measured with immunoSEQ multiplex PCR; TCRdb has only the in-frame clones, and not every one. The data contain about 930,000 clones, 15% to 20% of them seen just once; the ten biggest clones take up about 0.02%. Sequencing was done on a sample of naive CD4+ T cells from blood. The source of these receptors is a woman aged 18-30 years in good health.

V and J are TRBV7-2 and TRBJ2-7; D is undetermined. Between the trimmed V and J ends, which lost 6 bases and 2 bases, there was a span of 11 bases. This CDR3 spans 13 amino acids. Germline CDR1 reads SGHTA; CDR2 reads FQGNSA. The CDR3 DNA reads TGTGCCAGCAGTTCCGGACCGACCTACGAGCAGTACTTC. This gives the protein CASSSGPTYEQYF.

V gene TRBV7-8 combines with J gene TRBJ2-1; perhaps TRBD1 as D (5 bases). CDR3 length equals 18 residues. CDR1 and CDR2 (germline): SGHVS, FQNEAQ. V was cut by 0 bases and J by 0 bases, with 15 bases left in between. The CDR3 loop reads CASSLALMGQLSYNEQFF. The DNA of the CDR3 is TGTGCCAGCAGCTTAGCGCTTATGGGGCAGCTCTCCTACAATGAGCAGTTCTTC.

This clone was observed a handful of times. This chain joins TRBV7-2 and TRBJ2-3, with 9 bases aligning to TRBD2. Germline values: CDR1 SGHTA, CDR2 FQGNSA. This CDR3 has 15 residues. J gave up 5 bases and V 4 bases, and 7 bases lay outside the gene matches. CDR3: CASSYSGSSGDTQYF. The CDR3 DNA sequence: TGTGCCAGCAGCTATAGCGGGAGTTCCGGAGATACGCAGTATTTT.

The rearrangement links TRBV25-1 to TRBJ1-5; D is unresolved. Trimming cost V 2 bases and J 4 bases, with 6 bases left between them. The CDR3 is 13 amino acids. Per germline, CDR1 MGHDK and CDR2 SYGVNS. This CDR3 reads CASSEAANQPQHF. CDR3 in DNA: TGTGCCAGCAGTGAAGCCGCGAATCAGCCCCAGCATTTT.

The genes are TRBV4-3 and TRBJ2-7, with 8 nucleotides matching TRBD1. CDR3 length: 15 amino acids. CDR1 and CDR2 from the germline V gene are LGHNA and YSLEER. J was trimmed by 4 bases and V by 0 bases; bases with no gene match: 5. The CDR3 nucleotides are TGCGCCAGCAGCCAAGATCTACAGGGGGATTACGAGCAGTACTTC. Protein: CASSQDLQGDYEQYF.

This clone came up a few times. This chain joins TRBV6-6 and TRBJ1-5, with D uncertain. V dropped 9 bases and J dropped 0 bases, with 9 bases sitting between them. The CDR3 runs 13 residues. Germline lookup yields CDR1 MNHNY and CDR2 SVGAGI (reference sequence). The CDR3 spells CASTDYSNQPQHF. The CDR3 DNA follows: TGTGCCAGTACAGATTATAGCAATCAGCCCCAGCATTTT.

V is TRBV19 and J is TRBJ2-5; D remains ambiguous. This CDR3 region has 16 residues. CDR1 is LNHDA, CDR2 SQIVND, per germline (reference sequence). The V gene lost 0 bases and the J gene lost 1 base, with 12 bases spanning the gap. CDR3: CASSIDGRSAQETQYF. Written as DNA, the CDR3 is TGTGCCAGTAGTATAGACGGACGGTCTGCCCAAGAGACCCAGTACTTC.

The chain has TRBV18 and TRBJ2-1, with a weak D call TRBD1 (5 bases). The CDR3 loop spans 14 amino acids. The V gene lost 3 bases and the J gene lost 3 bases, with 9 bases spanning the gap. Germline V gene sequence: CDR1 KGHSH, CDR2 LQKENI. In DNA form, the CDR3 reads TGTGCCAGCTCACCGGCAGGGTTCTACAATGAGCAGTTCTTC. The encoded protein is CASSPAGFYNEQFF.

The chain has TRBV6-5 and TRBJ2-7, with a weak D call TRBD1 (6 bases). The CDR3 is 16 residues long. Germline V gives CDR1 MNHEY, CDR2 SVGAGI. Trimming pared 2 bases from V and 2 bases from J, leaving 16 bases between. CDR3: CASSYGGTSPTYEQYF. For the CDR3, the DNA is TGTGCCAGCAGTTACGGTGGGACATCACCCACCTACGAGCAGTACTTC.

This clone was counted only a few times. The chain has TRBV7-2 and TRBJ2-1; D gene ambiguous. The CDR3 spans 13 residues. CDR1 and CDR2 from the germline V gene are SGHTA and FQGNSA. Trimming took 4 bases from V and 7 from J, leaving 11 bases between them. The CDR3 bases are TGTGCCAGCAGCTCGCGGACGAGAAATGAGCAGTTCTTC. Its translation: CASSSRTRNEQFF.

J is TRBJ1-1 and V is TRBV10-1; 7 nucleotides line up with TRBD1. The germline CDR1 and CDR2 sequences are WNHNN and SYGVQD (reference sequence). The CDR3 contains 14 residues. J gave up 5 bases and V 5 bases, and 8 bases lay outside the gene matches. CDR3 sequence (DNA): TGCGCCAGCAGTCCCCCCGGACAGGCGACTGAAGCTTTCTTT. This sequence encodes CASSPPGQATEAFF.